This T cell receptor beta chain was captured in a study of shared T cell receptors in the human thymus. The method was immunoSEQ multiplex PCR; TCRdb's version includes in-frame clones alone and lacks a portion of them. The profile shows roughly 560,000 clones, around 78% of them singletons. The V gene's germline CDR1 is MNHEY and CDR2 SMNVEV (reference sequence). The CDR3 length is 15 residues. V was pared by 2 bases and J by 4 bases, with 14 bases between. This sample was also put to use in a study of human thymus T cells. Turning to that study: Each of the donors was a healthy Finnish infant who was undergoing open corrective cardiac surgery for congenital heart defects. Resected material from corrective heart surgery provided the thymus tissue analysed.

Sequencing input: thymocytes. The chain couples TRBV27 to TRBJ1-2; D remains ambiguous. The origin of this receptor is a boy under three years old with a congenital heart defect. The CDR3 coding sequence is TGTGCCAGCAGTTTAAGTCCGGTCGGGAGCTATGGCTACACCTTC. Its translation: CASSLSPVGSYGYTF.